This TCR beta chain was sequenced during a study of cytomegalovirus exposure and HLA in healthy donors. Clones were sequenced by immunoSEQ multiplex PCR, and TCRdb holds only the in-frame ones, with some missing. This table has some 78,000 clones, 90% to 97% appearing once. This CDR3 is 14 amino acids long. The ends were cut back, 6 bases at V and 3 bases at J, with 14 bases in the middle. Germline lookup yields CDR1 MNHNS and CDR2 SASEGT. The gene calls are TRBV6-1 and TRBJ1-1; a possible D gene is TRBD1 (6 bases). The receptor's source is a man aged 18 to 35 in good health and CMV-seropositive. Sequenced input: PBMCs. In DNA form, the CDR3 reads TGTGCCAGCAGACGCACAGGGTCTTACACTGAAGCTTTCTTT. This gives the protein CASRRTGSYTEAFF.